This T cell receptor (beta chain) originates from a study of cytomegalovirus exposure and HLA in healthy donors. The table lists this clone with a few counts. This CDR3 comprises 11 residues. Germline CDR1 and CDR2: MNHEY and SVGAGI. V lost 7 bases and J 5 bases, leaving 8 bases between the germline ends. Use of 60 Vbeta and 13 Jbeta primers characterized the PCR. Only in-frame clones appear in the TCRdb table, and some are missing; sequencing was by immunoSEQ multiplex PCR. Among 150,000 to 200,000 clones listed, around 76% were seen once. The chain is built from TRBV6-5 and TRBJ1-2, with unresolved D. Source material: PBMCs. This receptor was obtained from a girl aged 5-17 years in good health and CMV-seropositive. CDR3 sequence: CASTGWYGYTF. CDR3 in DNA: TGTGCCAGCACCGGGTGGTATGGCTACACCTTC.